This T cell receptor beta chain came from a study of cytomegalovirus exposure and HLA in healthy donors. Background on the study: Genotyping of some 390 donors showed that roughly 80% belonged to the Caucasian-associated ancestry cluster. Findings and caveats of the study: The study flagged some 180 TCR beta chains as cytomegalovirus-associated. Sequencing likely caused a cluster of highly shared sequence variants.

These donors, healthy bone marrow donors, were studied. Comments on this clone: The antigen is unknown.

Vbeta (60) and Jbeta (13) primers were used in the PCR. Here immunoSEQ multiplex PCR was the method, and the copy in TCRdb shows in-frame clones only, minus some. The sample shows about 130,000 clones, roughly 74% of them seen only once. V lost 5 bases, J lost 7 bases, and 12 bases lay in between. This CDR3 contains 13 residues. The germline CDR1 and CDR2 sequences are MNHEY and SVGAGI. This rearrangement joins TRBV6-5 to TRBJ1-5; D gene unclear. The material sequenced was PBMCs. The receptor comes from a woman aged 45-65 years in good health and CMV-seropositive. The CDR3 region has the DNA TGTGCCAGCAGTCGGATCCGGGGACAGCCCCAGCATTTT. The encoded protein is CASSRIRGQPQHF.